Listed below are T cell receptor beta chains from one sample, sequenced in a study of OX40 agonist ivuxolimab in advanced cancers. The table came from immunoSEQ multiplex PCR; TCRdb's copy has only in-frame clones and leaves some out. The table lists about 80,000 clones, around 86% of them singletons. The material sequenced was CD4+ or CD8+ T cells sorted from blood, taken in a trial of the OX40 agonist ivuxolimab. These receptors came from an adult with an advanced solid tumor such as melanoma, head and neck, liver or kidney cancer. Each CDR3 is given with its conserved first and last residue. D genes are given only for firm matches. Where a row states a size, it is once, few, many or the class of an expanded clone; other rows omit it.

v_call: TRBV6-5
d_call: TRBD2
j_call: TRBJ2-7
clone_size: .
cdr3_aa: CASSYSGSGSYEQYF
cdr3_nt: TGTGCCAGCAGTTACTCCGGTAGCGGGAGCTACGAGCAGTACTTC

v_call: TRBV19
d_call: .
j_call: TRBJ2-1
clone_size: .
cdr3_aa: CASTTFISDEQFF
cdr3_nt: TGTGCCAGTACCACGTTTATAAGCGATGAGCAGTTCTTC

v_call: TRBV18
d_call: TRBD2
j_call: TRBJ2-1
clone_size: .
cdr3_aa: CASSPFSLAGVGEQFF
cdr3_nt: TGTGCCAGCTCACCATTTTCACTAGCGGGAGTCGGTGAGCAGTTCTTC

v_call: TRBV6-5
d_call: TRBD1
j_call: TRBJ2-5
clone_size: .
cdr3_aa: CASSLTGGETQYF
cdr3_nt: TGTGCCAGCAGTTTGACAGGGGGAGAGACCCAGTACTTC

v_call: TRBV5-6
d_call: .
j_call: TRBJ2-2
clone_size: .
cdr3_aa: CASRGHPNTGELFF
cdr3_nt: TGTGCCAGCAGGGGACATCCGAACACCGGGGAGCTGTTTTTT

v_call: TRBV7-8
d_call: TRBD1
j_call: TRBJ2-3
clone_size: .
cdr3_aa: CASTWTGGTADTQYF
cdr3_nt: TGTGCCAGCACTTGGACAGGGGGTACAGCAGATACGCAGTATTTT

v_call: TRBV28
d_call: TRBD2
j_call: TRBJ2-4
clone_size: .
cdr3_aa: CASSPGGEQNIQYF
cdr3_nt: TGTGCCAGCAGTCCCGGGGGGGAGCAAAACATTCAGTACTTC

v_call: TRBV11-3
d_call: .
j_call: TRBJ1-1
clone_size: once
cdr3_aa: CASSLLQGSTEAFF
cdr3_nt: TGTGCCAGCAGCTTACTCCAGGGGAGTACTGAAGCTTTCTTT

v_call: TRBV4-1
d_call: TRBD1
j_call: TRBJ2-6
clone_size: .
cdr3_aa: CASSQGQGSSGANVLTF
cdr3_nt: TGCGCCAGCAGCCAAGGACAGGGAAGCTCTGGGGCCAACGTCCTGACTTTC

v_call: TRBV15
d_call: .
j_call: TRBJ1-1
clone_size: .
cdr3_aa: CATSIGRGNTEAFF
cdr3_nt: TGTGCCACCAGCATCGGACGGGGAAACACTGAAGCTTTCTTT

v_call: TRBV9
d_call: .
j_call: TRBJ2-3
clone_size: .
cdr3_aa: CASSTLAGIVDTQYF
cdr3_nt: TGTGCCAGCAGCACCCTGGCGGGAATAGTTGATACGCAGTATTTT

v_call: TRBV6-1
d_call: .
j_call: TRBJ1-2
clone_size: .
cdr3_aa: CASSQTGPYGYTF
cdr3_nt: TGTGCCAGCAGCCAGACAGGACCCTATGGCTACACCTTC

v_call: TRBV7-9
d_call: .
j_call: TRBJ2-5
clone_size: once
cdr3_aa: CASSLGGGQETQYF
cdr3_nt: TGTGCCAGCAGCTTAGGGGGAGGTCAAGAGACCCAGTACTTC

v_call: TRBV28
d_call: .
j_call: TRBJ2-7
clone_size: .
cdr3_aa: CASRVGLGPYEQYF
cdr3_nt: TGTGCCAGCAGGGTCGGGCTAGGCCCCTACGAGCAGTACTTC

v_call: TRBV2
d_call: TRBD2
j_call: TRBJ2-1
clone_size: .
cdr3_aa: CASRGGLAGGRNEQFF
cdr3_nt: TGTGCCAGCAGGGGCGGACTAGCGGGGGGTCGCAATGAGCAGTTCTTC

v_call: TRBV10-3
d_call: .
j_call: TRBJ2-5
clone_size: .
cdr3_aa: CAISEGQTQYF
cdr3_nt: TGTGCCATCAGTGAGGGCCAAACCCAGTACTTC

v_call: TRBV6-6
d_call: TRBD1
j_call: TRBJ1-5
clone_size: .
cdr3_aa: CASKHRGPGVQPQHF
cdr3_nt: TGTGCCAGCAAACACAGGGGACCCGGTGTCCAGCCCCAGCATTTT

v_call: TRBV30
d_call: .
j_call: TRBJ2-4
clone_size: .
cdr3_aa: CAWSVNRGNIQYF
cdr3_nt: TGTGCCTGGAGTGTAAATCGGGGAAACATTCAGTACTTC

v_call: TRBV11-3
d_call: .
j_call: TRBJ2-1
clone_size: .
cdr3_aa: CASSLEGRSYNEQFF
cdr3_nt: TGTGCCAGCAGCTTAGAGGGTAGGTCCTACAATGAGCAGTTCTTC

v_call: TRBV14
d_call: .
j_call: TRBJ1-2
clone_size: .
cdr3_aa: CASSQVHGTSNYGYTF
cdr3_nt: TGTGCCAGCAGCCAAGTGCACGGAACCTCTAACTATGGCTACACCTTC

v_call: TRBV5-6
d_call: TRBD1
j_call: TRBJ2-3
clone_size: .
cdr3_aa: CASSLAGTGQDTQYF
cdr3_nt: TGTGCCAGCAGCTTGGCCGGGACAGGGCAAGATACGCAGTATTTT

v_call: TRBV11-2
d_call: TRBD2
j_call: TRBJ2-3
clone_size: .
cdr3_aa: CASSAQISGRADTQYF
cdr3_nt: TGTGCCAGCAGCGCACAGATAAGCGGGAGGGCAGATACGCAGTATTTT

v_call: TRBV6-1
d_call: TRBD1
j_call: TRBJ2-7
clone_size: .
cdr3_aa: CASTFGDRVSYEQYF
cdr3_nt: TGTGCCAGCACCTTCGGAGACAGGGTCTCCTACGAGCAGTACTTC

v_call: TRBV14
d_call: .
j_call: TRBJ2-5
clone_size: .
cdr3_aa: CASSRLPGQETQYF
cdr3_nt: TGTGCCAGCAGCCGTCTGCCGGGCCAAGAGACCCAGTACTTC